This T cell receptor (beta chain) derives from a study of T cell repertoires in cytomegalovirus infection. TCRdb re-called the reads with MiXCR, one entry per CDR3 protein. Counted here are roughly 76,000 distinct CDR3 sequences, roughly 3.7% occurring once; the ten biggest clones make up less than 5%. At least ten counts were recorded for this clonotype. Germline CDR1 is LGHNA and CDR2 is YSLEER. V was cut by 4 bases and J by 1 base, with 17 bases left in between. CDR3 length equals 17 residues. This receptor was taken from a human donor in good health (CMV status not recorded). Some clones in this sample may be carry-over from other donors' samples. Source material: PBMCs. V is TRBV4-3 and J is TRBJ2-1; no clear D. CDR3 residues: CASSLGEQGRSYNEQFF. In DNA, the CDR3 is TGCGCCAGCAGCCTTGGGGAACAAGGACGGTCCTACAATGAGCAGTTCTTC.